The T cell receptor (beta chain) under discussion was sequenced for a study of beta chain features in type 1 diabetes. Study observations and caveats: Patients and controls would be equally affected if PCR favored shorter templates. A moderate, significant TCRB CDR3 shortening appeared in type 1 diabetes across four CD4+ subsets. Patients with type 1 diabetes showed fewer VDJ junction insertions and more deletions.

Expressed TCRB transcripts were sequenced because the isolated RNA had all been reverse transcribed beforehand. Sequencing was performed with immunoSEQ multiplex PCR; in TCRdb, only in-frame clones are kept and a portion is missing. Here the sample spans 300,000 to 400,000 clones, roughly 13% being singletons. Over 95% purity was reached by all sorted populations. This CDR3 has 14 amino acids. The V end lost 1 base, the J end lost 8 bases, and 11 bases lay between the germline ends. Germline V gene lookup returns CDR1 SGHVS and CDR2 FNYEAQ. This clone turned up a few times. The antigen remains undetermined.

This receptor was obtained from a woman under 30 with type 1 diabetes. The sequenced material came from naive CD4+ T cells from blood. The genes are TRBV7-6 and TRBJ1-4; D is ambiguous. The CDR3 nucleotides are TGTGCCAGCAGCTTAGGAGGGAGGAGGGAAAAACTGTTTTTT. Translated: CASSLGGRREKLFF.